This TCR beta chain was identified in a study of radiotherapy plus CTLA-4 blockade in lung cancer. Focal radiation and CTLA-4 blockade (ipilimumab) were tested in chemo-refractory metastatic non-small-cell lung cancer patients. Sequenced by immunoSEQ multiplex PCR; TCRdb stores in-frame clones only, minus some. The repertoire holds 50,000 to 65,000 clones, with about 76% as singletons. The germline gives CDR1 SGHAT, CDR2 FQNNGV. V lost 7 bases to trimming and J lost 3 bases; unmatched junction nucleotides: 12. This CDR3 contains 15 residues. This receptor was obtained from a human donor with non-small cell lung cancer who had a complete response to radiotherapy plus ipilimumab. The sample here was peripheral blood, taken from a patient treated with radiotherapy plus ipilimumab. The rearrangement uses TRBV11-2 and TRBJ2-7, with 7 bases lining up with TRBD1. The CDR3 spells CASTDGQVPIYEQYF. In nucleotides, the CDR3 is TGTGCCAGCACCGACGGACAGGTCCCCATCTACGAGCAGTACTTC.